Reported below is one T cell receptor beta chain. This sample is part of a study of PD-1 blockade in classical Hodgkin lymphoma. Brentuximab vedotin exposure varied, and every patient relapsed after autologous stem cell transplantation. The protocol was immunoSEQ multiplex PCR, while the TCRdb copy is restricted to in-frame clones and leaves out a portion. There are about 50,000 clones in the sample; 88% occur only once, and under 6.5% lies in the top ten. The V end lost 0 bases, the J end lost 9 bases, and 9 bases lay between the germline ends. Per the germline V gene, CDR1 is WSHSY and CDR2 is SAAADI. The CDR3 consists of 13 residues.

The J gene is TRBJ1-5, the V gene TRBV10-2, with D maybe TRBD1 (5 bases). This receptor was obtained from a human donor with classical Hodgkin lymphoma. The source material was peripheral blood mononuclear cells (PBMCs), sampled before the second cycle of nivolumab. CDR3 loop: CASSESGERPQHF. CDR3 nucleotide sequence: TGCGCCAGCAGTGAGTCGGGGGAACGGCCCCAGCATTTT.